These 32 T cell receptor beta chains came from one sample sequenced in a study of type 1 regulatory T cells. No antigen has been assigned to these receptors. TCRdb independently ran MiXCR on the reads; one entry per CDR3 protein. The table has fewer than 80,000 distinct CDR3 sequences, less than 25% seen once. Findings of the study overall: Type 1 regulatory T cells had a more restricted TCR repertoire than non-type 1 regulatory T cells.

Material for sequencing was cultured type 1 regulatory T (Tr1) cells, either the whole culture or a sorted fraction (not recorded which). The receptors were gathered from a human donor in good health.

This clonotype has a handful of counts. V is TRBV20-1 and J is TRBJ2-6, with 9 bases that match TRBD2. V lost 3 bases and J lost 4; bases outside the gene matches: 10. Germline values: CDR1 DFQATT, CDR2 SNEGSKA (reference sequence). The CDR3 is 17 residues long. CDR3 amino acids: CSARTSGTNSGANVLTF. The CDR3 region has the DNA TGCAGTGCTAGGACTAGCGGAACCAATAGCGGGGCCAACGTCCTGACTTTC.

V gene TRBV29-1 combines with J gene TRBJ2-2; TRBD2 matches at 12 bases. The junction had 11 bases not matched to a gene; V was cut back by 7 bases and J by 5 bases. The CDR3 runs to 16 residues. Germline loops: CDR1 SQVTM, CDR2 ANQGSEA. The DNA for the CDR3 is TGCAGCGCTGGCTCTAGCGGGAGGGCTTTAACCGGGGAGCTGTTTTTT. Protein sequence: CSAGSSGRALTGELFF.

This clonotype was detected a few times. The rearrangement links TRBV11-2 to TRBJ2-3, with 10 bases matching TRBD2. Germline V gene lookup returns CDR1 SGHAT and CDR2 FQNNGV. CDR3 length: 15 amino acids. Losses at the gene ends were 3 bases for V and 6 bases for J; bases not matched to a gene: 6. This CDR3 reads CASSFRLAGDDTQYF. The CDR3 DNA reads as TGTGCCAGCAGCTTTCGGCTAGCGGGAGATGATACGCAGTATTTT.

This clonotype was counted many times. This chain uses TRBV5-1 with TRBJ1-1; the D is unclear. The CDR3 covers 14 residues. The germline CDR1 and CDR2 sequences are SGHRS and YFSETQ. V was trimmed by 2 bases and J by 0 bases, leaving 8 bases between them. CDR3 residues: CASSFAALNTEAFF. CDR3 sequence (DNA): TGCGCCAGCAGCTTTGCAGCTTTGAACACTGAAGCTTTCTTT.

This clonotype was detected many times. The rearrangement links TRBV4-2 to TRBJ1-5; no clear D. Germline loops: CDR1 LGHNA, CDR2 YNFKEQ. The CDR3 length is 13 residues. V was clipped by 3 bases and J by 5 bases, with 8 bases between them. The CDR3 DNA follows: TGTGCCAGCAGCCACAGATCAGATCAGCCCCAGCATTTT. Its translation is CASSHRSDQPQHF.

A word on this clonotype: At one boundary the junction diverges from the germline segment, which might be a read error. This chain's CDR3 is CAGSQDLTGGGYTF. CDR3 DNA: TGTGCCGGCAGCCAAGATTTAACAGGGGGTGGCTACACCTTC. The rearrangement links TRBV4-2 to TRBJ1-2; TRBD1 matches at 8 bases. Germline CDR1 is LGHNA and CDR2 is YNFKEQ. The CDR3 covers 14 residues.

Only one count was recorded for this clonotype. V is TRBV7-9 and J is TRBJ2-7; maybe TRBD1 (5 bases). The V gene lost 3 bases and the J gene lost 3 bases, with 12 bases spanning the gap. The CDR3 extends over 14 amino acids. Germline V lookup: CDR1 SEHNR, CDR2 FQNEAQ (reference sequence). CDR3 sequence: CASSFTGRLYEQYF. The DNA for the CDR3 is TGTGCCAGCAGCTTTACAGGCAGACTCTACGAGCAGTACTTC.

V and J are TRBV5-1 and TRBJ2-2, with D unclear. This CDR3 spans 13 amino acids. CDR1 and CDR2 from the germline V gene are SGHRS and YFSETQ. V was pared by 4 bases and J by 2 bases, with 6 bases between. Written as DNA, the CDR3 is TGCGCCAGCAGCCAGCAAAACACCGGGGAGCTGTTTTTT. Encoded protein: CASSQQNTGELFF.

This clonotype has only a few counts. The chain joins TRBV4-2 to TRBJ1-3; D gene ambiguous. V was pared by 0 bases and J by 4 bases, with 13 bases between. The CDR3 consists of 16 residues. Germline CDR1 LGHNA, CDR2 YNFKEQ. The CDR3 spells CASSQDGTVSGNTIYF. The CDR3 DNA reads TGTGCCAGCAGCCAAGATGGCACGGTCTCCGGAAACACCATATATTTT.

This clonotype was observed a handful of times. CDR3 nucleotides: TGTGCCAGCAGCTTTCTCGGAAACATTCAGTACTTC. Protein product: CASSFLGNIQYF. The chain joins TRBV12-3 or TRBV12-4 to TRBJ2-4; no firm D call. This CDR3 region has 12 residues. V was pared by 6 bases and J by 6 bases, with 9 bases between.

Many counts were recorded for this clonotype. The rearrangement joins TRBV18 to TRBJ2-3; D unclear. Germline lookup yields CDR1 KGHSH and CDR2 LQKENI. V was clipped by 0 bases and J by 6 bases, with 7 bases between them. The CDR3 sequence is 13 residues long. The CDR3 DNA reads as TGTGCCAGCTCACCACCGGGTGGGGATACGCAGTATTTT. Translation: CASSPPGGDTQYF.

This clonotype was observed a few times. The chain uses TRBV5-1 and TRBJ1-5; the D gene is possibly TRBD1 (6 bases). The V gene's germline CDR1 is SGHRS and CDR2 YFSETQ. The CDR3 has 14 residues. Trimming took 4 bases from V and 3 from J, leaving 11 bases between them. CDR3 DNA: TGCGCCAGCAGCCCTGGACAGATCAATCAGCCCCAGCATTTT. Its protein product is CASSPGQINQPQHF.

This clonotype has a count of ten or more. CDR3 nucleotide sequence: TGCAGTGCTAGGGAGGGACTAGCGGGAGCCGGGGCCAACGTCCTGACTTTC. Protein product: CSAREGLAGAGANVLTF. The chain employs TRBV20-1 and TRBJ2-6, with 14 positions matching TRBD2. Trimming at V came to 3 bases and at J to 4 bases, leaving 5 bases not matched to a gene. Germline assignment: CDR1 DFQATT and CDR2 SNEGSKA (reference sequence). The CDR3 consists of 17 residues.

This clonotype was detected only a few times. A read error may account for a junction end that differs from germline. This sequence joins TRBV29-1 and TRBJ2-7, with 9 bases that match TRBD2. Germline V CDR1 and CDR2: SQVTM, ANQGSEA. The CDR3 length is 15 residues. The CDR3 sequence: CSVCLAGSFAYKQYF. CDR3 coding DNA: TGCAGCGTTTGTCTAGCGGGATCCTTCGCCTACAAGCAGTACTTC.

This clonotype was recorded at least ten times. The chain joins TRBV7-2 to TRBJ2-4, with a possible D match to TRBD1 (5 bases). CDR1 and CDR2 (germline): SGHTA, FQGNSA. V was pared by 5 bases and J by 0 bases, with 11 bases between. The CDR3 covers 15 residues. The CDR3 sequence: CASSSYQGAKNIQYF. The CDR3 DNA follows: TGTGCCAGCAGCAGTTACCAGGGAGCCAAAAACATTCAGTACTTC.

This sequence joins TRBV5-8 and TRBJ2-7; D unclear. Germline CDR1 is SGHTS and CDR2 is YDEGEE. With 4 bases removed from V and 2 bases from J, the gap between germline ends came to 10 bases. The CDR3 covers 13 residues. The DNA for the CDR3 is TGTGCCAGCAGCGACCGCCCTACCTACGAGCAGTACTTC. This translates into CASSDRPTYEQYF.

CDR3 sequence (DNA): TGTGCCAGCAGCCGGACAGGGCAAAGGGGAGGCGAGCAGTACTTC. This gives the protein CASSRTGQRGGEQYF. The chain employs TRBV5-4 and TRBJ2-7; 8 nucleotides line up with TRBD1. Per germline, CDR1 SGHNT and CDR2 YYREEE (reference sequence). CDR3 length: 15 amino acids. The V segment lost 4 bases and the J segment 6 bases; nucleotides outside the gene matches: 12.

The chain combines TRBV29-1 with TRBJ2-5; TRBD1 or TRBD2 may be the D gene (5 bases each). Trimming shortened V by 6 bases and J by 7 bases, and 18 bases separated the two germline ends. CDR1 and CDR2 (germline): SQVTM, ANQGSEA. This CDR3 is built from 13 residues. The CDR3, as DNA: TGCAGCGTCCAGACCCCGGGACCGAGGACCCAGTACTTC. It specifies CSVQTPGPRTQYF. Together with reference TRBV29-1 and TRBJ2-5, the CDR3 gives the full variable domain: SAVISQKPSRDICQRGTSLTIQCQVDSQVTMMFWYRQQPGQSLTLIATANQGSEATYESGFVIDKFPISRPNLTFSTLTVSNMSPEDSSIYLCSVQTPGPRTQYFGPGTRLLVL.

This rearrangement joins TRBV4-2 to TRBJ2-1; TRBD2 agrees at 11 bases. V lost 4 bases and J lost 5; bases outside the gene matches: 4. CDR3 size: 15 residues. Looked up from germline, CDR1 is LGHNA and CDR2 is YNFKEQ. The CDR3 spells CASSPGTSGHNEQFF. The DNA of the CDR3 is TGTGCCAGCAGCCCCGGGACTAGCGGACACAATGAGCAGTTCTTC.

This chain links TRBV18 with TRBJ2-1; 10 bases are a match to TRBD2. The length of the CDR3 is 16 residues. Trimming at V came to 0 bases and at J to 9 bases, leaving 8 bases not matched to a gene. Germline V CDR1 and CDR2: KGHSH, LQKENI. The CDR3 region is CASSPPSSGSGGEQFF. In DNA form, the CDR3 reads TGTGCCAGCTCACCACCGTCTAGCGGGAGTGGTGGTGAGCAGTTCTTC.

CDR3 in DNA: TGCAGTGGCTTCGGGACAGGGTTCTACGAGCAGTACTTC. It translates to CSGFGTGFYEQYF. The chain has TRBV20-1 and TRBJ2-7, with 9 bases lining up with TRBD1. The length of the CDR3 is 13 residues. With V trimmed by 7 bases and J by 3 bases, 7 bases remained unmatched. Germline loops: CDR1 DFQATT, CDR2 SNEGSKA (reference sequence).

V and J are TRBV2 and TRBJ2-3, with no clear D. The CDR3 contains 14 residues. The V end lost 3 bases, the J end lost 2 bases, and 9 bases lay between the germline ends. Germline CDR1 SNHLY, CDR2 FYNNEI. CDR3 nucleotide sequence: TGTGCCAGCAGTGACAGACTTTACACAGATACGCAGTATTTT. Translation gives CASSDRLYTDTQYF.

This clonotype was detected a few times. V usage is TRBV18 and J usage is TRBJ2-3; D might be TRBD1 or TRBD2, each matching 5 bases. This CDR3 is 14 amino acids long. V was trimmed by 9 bases and J by 2 bases, leaving 15 bases between them. Germline V gene sequence: CDR1 KGHSH, CDR2 LQKENI. CDR3 coding DNA: TGTGCCAGTAATTCGGGGCTGGCCACAGATACGCAGTATTTT. Its translation: CASNSGLATDTQYF.

This clonotype was picked up a small number of times. The chain joins TRBV27 to TRBJ1-5, with a weak D call TRBD1 (6 bases). Germline-derived CDR1 and CDR2 are MNHEY and SMNVEV (reference sequence). Trimming pared 6 bases from V and 1 base from J, leaving 16 bases between. This CDR3 spans 16 amino acids. The CDR3 sequence: CASSKTGLGSNQPQHF. In DNA form, the CDR3 reads TGTGCCAGCAGCAAAACAGGGCTCGGGAGCAATCAGCCCCAGCATTTT.

This clonotype was detected a few times. The rearrangement joins TRBV7-9 to TRBJ2-1; perhaps TRBD1 as D (5 bases). This CDR3 is built from 14 residues. Germline CDR1 is SEHNR and CDR2 is FQNEAQ (reference sequence). V was pared by 3 bases and J by 7 bases, with 13 bases between. CDR3 amino acids: CASSLDTHRNEQFF. The CDR3 nucleotides read TGTGCCAGCAGCTTGGACACCCACCGAAATGAGCAGTTCTTC.

The sample holds a few counts of this clonotype. This chain connects TRBV20-1 to TRBJ2-6; D uncertain. The CDR3 is 15 residues long. The V gene lost 0 bases and the J gene lost 1 base, with 7 bases spanning the gap. Looked up from germline, CDR1 is DFQATT and CDR2 is SNEGSKA (reference sequence). This chain's CDR3 is CSARDRISGANVLTF. The DNA for the CDR3 is TGCAGTGCTAGAGATAGGATATCTGGGGCCAACGTCCTGACTTTC.

Note on this clonotype: This could be a read error, since a much larger clone is one nucleotide away. The V and J genes are TRBV6-5 and TRBJ2-3, with no clear D. The DNA matches TRBJ1-5 better at its end, which makes the J call doubtful. The CDR3 covers 15 residues. Per germline, CDR1 MNHEY and CDR2 SVGAGI. CDR3 sequence (DNA): TGTGCCAGCAGCCCCTCACGCGGGCCCACAGATACGCAGCATTTT. Residues: CASSPSRGPTDTQHF.

The chain is built from TRBV20-1 and TRBJ1-2, with 7 bases matching TRBD1. The CDR3 consists of 11 residues. In germline, CDR1 is DFQATT, CDR2 SNEGSKA (reference sequence). V was clipped by 3 bases and J by 7 bases; unmatched bases: 2. The DNA of the CDR3 is TGCAGTGCTAGGGGGGACAGTGGCTACACCTTC. This codes for CSARGDSGYTF.

The chain carries TRBV25-1 and TRBJ1-1; D is ambiguous. The germline CDR1 and CDR2 sequences are MGHDK and SYGVNS. The CDR3 totals 11 residues. V was shortened by 3 bases and J by 7 bases, with 6 bases between the two germline ends. The CDR3 DNA is TGTGCCAGCAGTGAGGTGAGTGAAGCTTTCTTT. Protein sequence: CASSEVSEAFF.

As DNA, the CDR3 is TGTGCCACCAGCAGAGGAGGATACAATGAGCAGTTCTTC. It codes for CATSRGGYNEQFF. The rearrangement joins TRBV15 to TRBJ2-1; no reliable D call. The CDR3 sequence is 13 residues long. Germline V CDR1 and CDR2: LNHNV, YYDKDF (reference sequence). Trimming took off 1 base at V and 4 bases at J, with 5 bases between the two ends.

The rearrangement joins TRBV20-1 to TRBJ2-7; 10 positions agree with TRBD2. In germline, CDR1 is DFQATT, CDR2 SNEGSKA (reference sequence). The CDR3 contains 15 residues. The V and J ends lost 5 bases and 1 base, in that order; junction bases with no gene match: 8. The DNA of the CDR3 is TGCAGTGCTCCAGATCGAGCGGGAGGGTCCTACGAGCAGTACTTC. This sequence encodes CSAPDRAGGSYEQYF.

This clonotype was seen a handful of times. Here the CDR3 DNA reads TGTGCCAGCAGCTTAGGACAGTGGACTGAAGCTTTCTTT. Its translation is CASSLGQWTEAFF. The V and J genes are TRBV7-2 and TRBJ1-1, with TRBD1 as a possible D gene (5 bases). Trimming left V 1 base short and J 5 bases short, with 8 bases between. The CDR3 sequence is 13 residues long. CDR1 SGHTA and CDR2 FQGNSA come from the germline V gene. The complete variable domain, with remaining parts taken from reference TRBV7-2 and TRBJ1-1, reads GAGVSQSPSNKVTEKGKDVELRCDPISGHTALYWYRQSLGQGLEFLIYFQGNSAPDKSGLPSDRFSAERTGGSVSTLTIQRTQQEDSAVYLCASSLGQWTEAFFGQGTRLTVV.